This TCR beta chain was retrieved from a study of shared clonotypes between healthy human individuals. General study results and limits: Limitation of the genetic and exposure-history diversity represented came from the few donors. Across subsets, estimated richness was generally greater for naive than for memory populations.

This was a deep-level run. Generated by immunoSEQ multiplex PCR, the TCRdb table keeps only in-frame clones and is missing some. The sample includes about 730,000 clones, over 60% of them seen just once. Worth noting for this clone: Its specificity is unknown.

CD45RA-negative memory and CD45RA+ naive subsets were split from the CD4+ cells. The germline CDR1 and CDR2 sequences are SNHLY and FYNNEI. This CDR3 comprises 9 residues. V was shortened by 4 bases and J by 15 bases, with 7 bases between the two germline ends. Material: memory CD4+ T cells sorted from blood. The subset here: CD45RA-negative fraction. The source of this sequence is a woman in her twenties or thirties in good health. The chain combines TRBV2 with TRBJ2-1; D remains ambiguous. The CDR3, as DNA: TGTGCCAGCAGTGGAGCCCCGTTCTTC. Its protein product is CASSGAPFF.